These T cell receptor beta chains were read from a single sample in a study of control samples from healthy donors and cancer patients. Produced via immunoSEQ multiplex PCR; TCRdb's table is partial and in-frame only. The data contain around 140,000 clones, 85% to 95% of them singletons. The sequencing input was blood. All receptors come from a man aged 35-49 years in good health. The CDR3 runs from the conserved cysteine through the conserved F or W. A D gene is named only where the DNA matches it firmly. Some rows have no size entry. The others give once, few or many, or a class for an expanded clone.

V gene: TRBV7-9
clone size: NA
D gene: TRBD1
J gene: TRBJ1-1
CDR3 DNA: TGTGCCAGCAGCGACCAGACAGGGTCGCTGAACACTGAAGCTTTCTTT
CDR3 protein: CASSDQTGSLNTEAFF

V gene: TRBV6-6
clone size: NA
D gene: NA
J gene: TRBJ1-1
CDR3 DNA: TGTGCCAGCAGTTATGATTTGGACGAAGCTTTCTTT
CDR3 protein: CASSYDLDEAFF

V gene: TRBV11-2
clone size: NA
D gene: NA
J gene: TRBJ1-6
CDR3 DNA: TGTGCCAGCAGCTTAGAGGTTCAGGGTTCACCCCTCCACTTT
CDR3 protein: CASSLEVQGSPLHF

V gene: TRBV9
clone size: once
D gene: TRBD2
J gene: TRBJ2-2
CDR3 DNA: TGTGCCAGCAGCGCCCCGGCGGGGGGGGAGCGAAACACCGGGGAGCTGTTTTTT
CDR3 protein: CASSAPAGGERNTGELFF

V gene: TRBV19
clone size: NA
D gene: NA
J gene: TRBJ2-5
CDR3 DNA: TGTGCCAGTAGCGACAGGAGAGAGACCCAGTACTTC
CDR3 protein: CASSDRRETQYF

V gene: TRBV9
clone size: NA
D gene: NA
J gene: TRBJ1-3
CDR3 DNA: TGTGCCAGCAGCGTAGCCGGGTCCTCTGGAAACACCATATATTTT
CDR3 protein: CASSVAGSSGNTIYF

V gene: TRBV24-1
clone size: NA
D gene: TRBD2
J gene: TRBJ2-3
CDR3 DNA: TGTGCCACCAGTGATTTAGAAAGCGGGAGGGCAAAAGATACGCAGTATTTT
CDR3 protein: CATSDLESGRAKDTQYF

V gene: TRBV5-5
clone size: NA
D gene: NA
J gene: TRBJ2-5
CDR3 DNA: TGTGCCAGCAGCTTGGAGACGGTGCGGGAGACCCAGTACTTC
CDR3 protein: CASSLETVRETQYF

V gene: TRBV5-5
clone size: NA
D gene: NA
J gene: TRBJ1-2
CDR3 DNA: TGTGCCAGCAGCCCGAGGGGGTCCTACTATGGCTACACCTTC
CDR3 protein: CASSPRGSYYGYTF

V gene: TRBV5-1
clone size: NA
D gene: NA
J gene: TRBJ1-4
CDR3 DNA: TGCGCCAGCAGCTTGGCCGGGGAAGATGAAAAACTGTTTTTT
CDR3 protein: CASSLAGEDEKLFF

V gene: TRBV18
clone size: NA
D gene: TRBD2
J gene: TRBJ2-1
CDR3 DNA: TGTGCCAGCTCACCAGGCCCCCGAAGCGGGGGGTACAATGAGCAGTTCTTC
CDR3 protein: CASSPGPRSGGYNEQFF

V gene: TRBV6-5
clone size: NA
D gene: NA
J gene: TRBJ1-2
CDR3 DNA: TGTGCCAGCAGTTCCAAAGGGACCTCGGGCGGCTATGGCTACACCTTC
CDR3 protein: CASSSKGTSGGYGYTF

V gene: TRBV30
clone size: NA
D gene: NA
J gene: TRBJ2-3
CDR3 DNA: TGTGCCTGGAAAAGTTTCCCAGATACGCAGTATTTT
CDR3 protein: CAWKSFPDTQYF

V gene: TRBV7-9
clone size: NA
D gene: NA
J gene: TRBJ1-3
CDR3 DNA: TGTGCCAGCAGCTTAATAACAGGGCCTGGAAACACCATATATTTT
CDR3 protein: CASSLITGPGNTIYF

V gene: TRBV12-5
clone size: once
D gene: NA
J gene: TRBJ1-2
CDR3 DNA: TGTGCTAGTGGTCCTTTCCGGACAGCTTATGGCTACACCTTC
CDR3 protein: CASGPFRTAYGYTF

V gene: TRBV29-1
clone size: once
D gene: NA
J gene: TRBJ1-5
CDR3 DNA: TGCAGCGCTGTCGGACAGCCCAATCAGCCCCAGCATTTT
CDR3 protein: CSAVGQPNQPQHF

V gene: TRBV13
clone size: NA
D gene: NA
J gene: TRBJ1-1
CDR3 DNA: TGTGCCAGCACATATAGGGCAGGCACTGAAGCTTTCTTT
CDR3 protein: CASTYRAGTEAFF

V gene: TRBV6-5
clone size: NA
D gene: NA
J gene: TRBJ2-7
CDR3 DNA: TGTGCCAGCAGTCTCGGGAGCGCCTACGAGCAGTACTTC
CDR3 protein: CASSLGSAYEQYF

V gene: TRBV5-4
clone size: NA
D gene: NA
J gene: TRBJ2-5
CDR3 DNA: TGTGCCAGCAGCTTGGGGACGGCCCAAGAGACCCAGTACTTC
CDR3 protein: CASSLGTAQETQYF

V gene: TRBV4-2
clone size: NA
D gene: NA
J gene: TRBJ1-4
CDR3 DNA: TGTGCCAGCAGCAAATCCGGACCAACTAATGAAAAACTGTTTTTT
CDR3 protein: CASSKSGPTNEKLFF

V gene: TRBV11-2
clone size: NA
D gene: NA
J gene: TRBJ1-1
CDR3 DNA: TGTGCCAGCAGCCCCCCCGAGGGGTTCACTGAAGCTTTCTTT
CDR3 protein: CASSPPEGFTEAFF

V gene: TRBV29-1
clone size: NA
D gene: NA
J gene: TRBJ1-1
CDR3 DNA: TGCAGCGTTGAGAACCGCCCTGAAGCTTTCTTT
CDR3 protein: CSVENRPEAFF

V gene: TRBV6-5
clone size: NA
D gene: NA
J gene: TRBJ2-3
CDR3 DNA: TGTGCCAGCAGTTACCGAAGCACAGATACGCAGTATTTT
CDR3 protein: CASSYRSTDTQYF

V gene: TRBV10-2
clone size: NA
D gene: NA
J gene: TRBJ1-3
CDR3 DNA: TGCGCCAGCAGTGAGTCGAAAGGGGTTTCTGGAAACACCATATATTTT
CDR3 protein: CASSESKGVSGNTIYF

V gene: TRBV6-5
clone size: NA
D gene: TRBD1
J gene: TRBJ1-3
CDR3 DNA: TGTGCCACCCGCACAGGGGATCGGAACACCATATATTTT
CDR3 protein: CATRTGDRNTIYF

V gene: TRBV28
clone size: NA
D gene: NA
J gene: TRBJ1-5
CDR3 DNA: TGTGCCAGCACCTTAGGGGGGAAGGGAGATCAGCCCCAGCATTTT
CDR3 protein: CASTLGGKGDQPQHF

V gene: TRBV6-8
clone size: NA
D gene: NA
J gene: TRBJ1-2
CDR3 DNA: TGTGCCAGCAGTTACGTGACTAACTATGGCTACACCTTC
CDR3 protein: CASSYVTNYGYTF

V gene: TRBV6-5
clone size: NA
D gene: NA
J gene: TRBJ1-2
CDR3 DNA: TGTGCCAGCAGTTATGGGGCCGCTAACTATGGCTACACCTTC
CDR3 protein: CASSYGAANYGYTF

V gene: TRBV7-9
clone size: NA
D gene: NA
J gene: TRBJ2-2
CDR3 DNA: TGTGCCAGCAGCTCGAGCGGAAACACCGGGGAGCTGTTTTTT
CDR3 protein: CASSSSGNTGELFF

V gene: TRBV19
clone size: NA
D gene: TRBD2
J gene: TRBJ2-5
CDR3 DNA: TGTGCCACCGGTCGGGAGGCCCAAGAGACCCAGTACTTC
CDR3 protein: CATGREAQETQYF

V gene: TRBV4-1
clone size: NA
D gene: NA
J gene: TRBJ2-7
CDR3 DNA: TGCGCCAGCAGCCAAGAGCCGGGAGCGTACGAGCAGTACTTC
CDR3 protein: CASSQEPGAYEQYF

V gene: TRBV4-2
clone size: NA
D gene: TRBD2
J gene: TRBJ2-1
CDR3 DNA: TGTGCCAGCAGCCATTCTAGCGGGGGGGCAGATGAGCAGTTCTTC
CDR3 protein: CASSHSSGGADEQFF

V gene: TRBV18
clone size: NA
D gene: TRBD1
J gene: TRBJ2-3
CDR3 DNA: TGTGCCAGCTCACTACAGGGGAGCGGCACAGATACGCAGTATTTT
CDR3 protein: CASSLQGSGTDTQYF

V gene: TRBV6-6
clone size: NA
D gene: NA
J gene: TRBJ2-7
CDR3 DNA: TGTGCCAGCAGCGACAGAGGTGGGGAGGAGCAGTACTTC
CDR3 protein: CASSDRGGEEQYF

V gene: TRBV12-5
clone size: once
D gene: NA
J gene: TRBJ1-5
CDR3 DNA: TGTGCTAGTGGTTCCTCCGGACGGACAAATCAGCCCCAGCATTTT
CDR3 protein: CASGSSGRTNQPQHF

V gene: TRBV9
clone size: NA
D gene: NA
J gene: TRBJ1-6
CDR3 DNA: TGTGCCAGCAGCGTAGGGAAGGCGGATTCACCCCTCCACTTT
CDR3 protein: CASSVGKADSPLHF

V gene: TRBV7-9
clone size: NA
D gene: TRBD2
J gene: TRBJ2-7
CDR3 DNA: TGTGCCAGCGGGGGGACTAGCGGGCGCGAGCAGTACTTC
CDR3 protein: CASGGTSGREQYF

V gene: TRBV29-1
clone size: NA
D gene: NA
J gene: TRBJ2-5
CDR3 DNA: TGCAGCGTTGAAGAACCGTCGGAGACCCAGTACTTC
CDR3 protein: CSVEEPSETQYF

V gene: TRBV28
clone size: NA
D gene: NA
J gene: TRBJ2-5
CDR3 DNA: TGTGCCACCAAGCGGGGACATCAAGAGACCCAGTACTTC
CDR3 protein: CATKRGHQETQYF

V gene: TRBV6-5
clone size: NA
D gene: TRBD1
J gene: TRBJ1-6
CDR3 DNA: TGTGCCAGCAGCTCAGGGGACAGGGATAATTCACCCCTCCACTTT
CDR3 protein: CASSSGDRDNSPLHF

V gene: TRBV6-2/TRBV6-3
clone size: NA
D gene: TRBD2
J gene: TRBJ2-5
CDR3 DNA: TGTGCCAGCAGTTACCGACTAGCGGGGGAAGAGACCCAGTACTTC
CDR3 protein: CASSYRLAGEETQYF

V gene: TRBV7-3
clone size: NA
D gene: NA
J gene: TRBJ2-3
CDR3 DNA: TGTGCCAGCAGCCCGGGTCCGCGAAACACAGATACGCAGTATTTT
CDR3 protein: CASSPGPRNTDTQYF

V gene: TRBV5-4
clone size: NA
D gene: NA
J gene: TRBJ1-1
CDR3 DNA: TGTGCCAGCAGCTTGGGGGGGAACACTGAAGCTTTCTTT
CDR3 protein: CASSLGGNTEAFF

V gene: TRBV30
clone size: NA
D gene: NA
J gene: TRBJ1-6
CDR3 DNA: TGTGCCTGGAGCCGAGGGACGCGAAATTCACCCCTCCACTTT
CDR3 protein: CAWSRGTRNSPLHF

V gene: TRBV28
clone size: NA
D gene: NA
J gene: TRBJ1-5
CDR3 DNA: TGTGCCAGCAGTTTATCCCCAAACCAGCCCCAGCATTTT
CDR3 protein: CASSLSPNQPQHF

V gene: TRBV4-2
clone size: NA
D gene: NA
J gene: TRBJ1-5
CDR3 DNA: TGTGCCAGCAGCCAAGATCTCCATAGCAATCAGCCCCAGCATTTT
CDR3 protein: CASSQDLHSNQPQHF

V gene: TRBV11-2
clone size: NA
D gene: NA
J gene: TRBJ2-7
CDR3 DNA: TGTGCCAGCAGCTTCCGGGACATCGCCTACGAGCAGTACTTC
CDR3 protein: CASSFRDIAYEQYF

V gene: TRBV13
clone size: NA
D gene: TRBD1
J gene: TRBJ1-2
CDR3 DNA: TGTGCCAGCCGTACAGGGGCAGGGCGAAAGGGCTACACCTTC
CDR3 protein: CASRTGAGRKGYTF

V gene: TRBV29-1
clone size: once
D gene: TRBD1
J gene: TRBJ1-1
CDR3 DNA: TGCAGCGGGGGGGACAGAAAGAACACTGAAGCTTTCTTT
CDR3 protein: CSGGDRKNTEAFF

V gene: TRBV24-1
clone size: NA
D gene: TRBD2
J gene: TRBJ2-3
CDR3 DNA: TGTGCCACCAGAAGCCTAGCGGCAGATACGCAGTATTTT
CDR3 protein: CATRSLAADTQYF

V gene: TRBV4-3
clone size: NA
D gene: NA
J gene: TRBJ2-2
CDR3 DNA: TGCGCCAGCAGCCAGAACAAGGATCCGGAGCTGTTTTTT
CDR3 protein: CASSQNKDPELFF

V gene: TRBV5-1
clone size: NA
D gene: TRBD1
J gene: TRBJ1-4
CDR3 DNA: TGCGCCAGCAGATGGGACAGGGGGCCTGAAAAACTGTTTTTT
CDR3 protein: CASRWDRGPEKLFF